A selection of T cell receptor beta chains follows, all from one sample in a study of cytomegalovirus exposure and HLA in healthy donors. TCRdb keeps only in-frame clones here, not all; method: immunoSEQ multiplex PCR. The sample consists of tens of thousands of clones, about 75% of them appearing once. Sequences were obtained from PBMCs. The source of these receptors is a woman aged 40 to 49 in good health and CMV-seropositive. CDR3s include the opening cysteine and the closing phenylalanine or tryptophan. A D gene is named only where the DNA matches it firmly. Rows give clone size only sometimes, using once, few, many, or a class for an expanded clone.

TRBV15,TRBJ1-2,-,-,CATSRDRNYGYTF,TGTGCCACCAGCAGGGACAGAAACTATGGCTACACCTTC
TRBV6-6,TRBJ1-2,TRBD1,-,CASTWTGTNYGYTF,TGTGCCAGCACCTGGACAGGGACGAACTATGGCTACACCTTC
TRBV6-5,TRBJ1-5,-,few,CASSGGQSGNQPQHF,TGTGCCAGCAGTGGAGGGCAGTCGGGGAATCAGCCCCAGCATTTT
TRBV4-3,TRBJ1-3,-,-,CASSQASPTMDSISGNTIYF,TGCGCCAGCAGCCAAGCCTCACCAACTATGGACTCAATCTCTGGAAACACCATATATTTT
TRBV7-3,TRBJ2-3,-,-,CASSLEITDTQYF,TGTGCCAGCAGCTTAGAGATCACAGATACGCAGTATTTT
TRBV5-1,TRBJ1-1,-,once,CASSLDGPGKTEAFF,TGCGCCAGCAGCTTGGATGGGCCCGGCAAGACTGAAGCTTTCTTT
TRBV7-9,TRBJ2-3,-,-,CASSFSGGFTDTQYF,TGTGCCAGCAGCTTCTCAGGGGGGTTCACAGATACGCAGTATTTT
TRBV30,TRBJ1-2,-,-,CAWSRGGDYGYTF,TGTGCCTGGAGTCGAGGGGGTGACTATGGCTACACCTTC
TRBV7-9,TRBJ2-1,-,-,CASSPSDSNEQFF,TGTGCCAGCAGCCCCTCGGACAGCAATGAGCAGTTCTTC
TRBV5-1,TRBJ2-7,-,-,CASSPPQGNEQYF,TGCGCCAGCAGCCCCCCACAGGGAAACGAGCAGTACTTC
TRBV7-9,TRBJ1-4,TRBD1,few,CSSSRGQGENEKLFF,TGTTCCAGCAGCCGCGGACAGGGGGAAAATGAAAAACTGTTTTTT
TRBV6-5,TRBJ2-7,-,few,CASSQAGPIYEQYF,TGTGCCAGCAGTCAGGCGGGCCCAATCTACGAGCAGTACTTC
TRBV30,TRBJ2-1,-,-,CAWRKGGGLPYNEQFF,TGTGCCTGGAGGAAGGGCGGGGGCCTCCCCTACAATGAGCAGTTCTTC
TRBV14,TRBJ1-1,-,few,CASSQVTGGHTEAFF,TGTGCCAGCAGCCAAGTAACAGGTGGGCACACTGAAGCTTTCTTT
TRBV6-1,TRBJ1-5,-,once,CATQEGNQPQHF,TGTGCCACTCAAGAGGGCAATCAGCCCCAGCATTTT
TRBV5-6,TRBJ2-7,TRBD2,-,CASSGLAHEQYF,TGTGCCAGCAGTGGACTAGCTCACGAGCAGTACTTC
TRBV5-4,TRBJ2-7,TRBD1,-,CASSPPGTGSYEQYF,TGTGCCAGCAGCCCGCCTGGGACAGGCTCCTACGAGCAGTACTTC
TRBV6-6,TRBJ1-3,-,-,CASSDLLSGNTIYF,TGTGCCAGCAGTGACTTACTGAGTGGAAACACCATATATTTT
TRBV7-9,TRBJ1-1,-,once,CASRKGLGNTEAFF,TGTGCCAGCAGGAAAGGACTAGGGAACACTGAAGCTTTCTTT
TRBV4-3,TRBJ1-2,TRBD1,-,CASSQDGQGRGYTF,TGCGCCAGCAGCCAAGACGGACAGGGGAGGGGCTACACCTTC
TRBV5-1,TRBJ1-4,-,-,CASSLGDKFEKLFF,TGCGCCAGCAGCTTGGGGGACAAATTTGAAAAACTGTTTTTT
TRBV5-6,TRBJ2-3,TRBD1,-,CASSAIQGATDTQYF,TGTGCCAGCAGCGCCATACAGGGGGCAACAGATACGCAGTATTTT
TRBV28,TRBJ1-1,TRBD1,-,CASSLTGARKAFF,TGTGCCAGCAGCTTGACAGGGGCCAGGAAAGCTTTCTTT
TRBV19,TRBJ2-2,-,-,CASRPSGDTGELFF,TGTGCCAGTAGACCCTCAGGGGACACCGGGGAGCTGTTTTTT
TRBV18,TRBJ1-2,-,few,CASSPPSRVRYGYTF,TGTGCCAGCTCACCACCAAGCAGGGTTCGCTATGGCTACACCTTC
TRBV14,TRBJ2-7,-,-,CASSQDGVFEGGYDEQYF,TGTGCCAGCAGCCAAGATGGGGTCTTTGAGGGGGGGTACGACGAGCAGTACTTC
TRBV6-5,TRBJ2-7,TRBD2,-,CASSYLAGGYLLRF,TGTGCCAGCAGTTACTTGGCGGGGGGTTACCTTCTCCGCTTC
TRBV14,TRBJ2-1,TRBD2,-,CASSQGRLANPYNEQFF,TGTGCCAGCAGCCAAGGTCGACTAGCGAACCCCTACAATGAGCAGTTCTTC
TRBV19,TRBJ1-5,TRBD1,-,CASTLQGASNQPQHF,TGTGCCAGTACCCTGCAGGGGGCGAGCAATCAGCCCCAGCATTTT
TRBV7-2,TRBJ1-6,TRBD1,-,CASSPGQGNSPLHF,TGTGCCAGCAGCCCAGGACAGGGGAATTCACCCCTCCACTTT
TRBV19,TRBJ1-1,-,-,CASRWGENTEAFF,TGTGCCAGTCGTTGGGGGGAGAACACTGAAGCTTTCTTT